This T cell receptor (beta chain) was sequenced during a study of blood T cell repertoires in COVID-19. Sequencing used immunoSEQ multiplex PCR; TCRdb keeps in-frame clones, though not all of them. In the table there are some 240,000 clones, over 75% of which are singletons. The CDR3 extends over 13 amino acids. The germline V gene has CDR1 MNHEY and CDR2 SVGAGI. The ends lost 5 bases at V and 4 bases at J; junction bases unmatched: 4. Enrolment of Seattle patients took place during active infection, and they were followed longitudinally. The chain recombines TRBV6-5 with TRBJ1-1; 7 bases agree with TRBD1. The source of this sequence is a woman in her sixties or seventies with COVID-19, enrolled during active disease. The sample consisted of peripheral blood. CDR3 amino acids: CASSPRDSTEAFF. In DNA form, the CDR3 reads TGTGCCAGCAGTCCCCGGGACAGCACTGAAGCTTTCTTT.